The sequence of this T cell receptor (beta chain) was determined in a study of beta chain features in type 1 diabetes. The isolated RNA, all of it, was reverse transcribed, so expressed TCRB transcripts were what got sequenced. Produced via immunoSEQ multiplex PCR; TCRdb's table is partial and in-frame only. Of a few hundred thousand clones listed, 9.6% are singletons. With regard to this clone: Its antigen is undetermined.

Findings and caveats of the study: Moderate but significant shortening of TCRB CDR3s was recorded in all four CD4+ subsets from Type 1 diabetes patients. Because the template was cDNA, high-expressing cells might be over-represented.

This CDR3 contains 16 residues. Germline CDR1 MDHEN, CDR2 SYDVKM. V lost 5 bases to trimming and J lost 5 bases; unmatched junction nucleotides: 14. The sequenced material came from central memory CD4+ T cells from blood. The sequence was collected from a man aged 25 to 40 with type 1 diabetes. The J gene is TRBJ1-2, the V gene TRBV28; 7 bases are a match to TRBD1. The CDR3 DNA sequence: TGTGCCAGCAGTCAACAATCCGGGACAGCTGTTTATGGCTACACCTTC. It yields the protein CASSQQSGTAVYGYTF.